This T cell receptor (beta chain) was identified in a study of immune evolution from preneoplasia to lung adenocarcinoma. Whole-study findings and limits: Highest clonality occurred in KRAS-mutant, not EGFR-mutant or double wild-type, nodules.

Clones were read by immunoSEQ multiplex PCR, and TCRdb kept only the in-frame ones, dropping some. Seen here are some 7,600 clones, roughly 74% observed once, and the top ten hold 8.5%. Two lung cancer pathologists independently confirmed each histologic diagnosis. The CDR3 contains 15 residues. CDR1 MNHNS and CDR2 SASEGT come from the germline V gene. With 1 base clipped from V and 7 bases from J, the junction kept 7 bases outside the gene matches. To note about this clone: Its matching antigen is unknown.

The sequenced material came from FFPE atypical adenomatous hyperplasia tissue from the lung. The subset denotes: atypical adenomatous hyperplasia (AAH), lung preneoplasia. The origin of this receptor is an older donor with lung adenocarcinoma. Some clones in this sample may be carry-over from other donors' samples. V gene TRBV6-1 combines with J gene TRBJ2-1; 7 nucleotides match TRBD2. In DNA, the CDR3 is TGTGCCAGCAGTGAAGTAAGCGGGACGCGAAATGAGCAGTTCTTC. Its translation: CASSEVSGTRNEQFF.